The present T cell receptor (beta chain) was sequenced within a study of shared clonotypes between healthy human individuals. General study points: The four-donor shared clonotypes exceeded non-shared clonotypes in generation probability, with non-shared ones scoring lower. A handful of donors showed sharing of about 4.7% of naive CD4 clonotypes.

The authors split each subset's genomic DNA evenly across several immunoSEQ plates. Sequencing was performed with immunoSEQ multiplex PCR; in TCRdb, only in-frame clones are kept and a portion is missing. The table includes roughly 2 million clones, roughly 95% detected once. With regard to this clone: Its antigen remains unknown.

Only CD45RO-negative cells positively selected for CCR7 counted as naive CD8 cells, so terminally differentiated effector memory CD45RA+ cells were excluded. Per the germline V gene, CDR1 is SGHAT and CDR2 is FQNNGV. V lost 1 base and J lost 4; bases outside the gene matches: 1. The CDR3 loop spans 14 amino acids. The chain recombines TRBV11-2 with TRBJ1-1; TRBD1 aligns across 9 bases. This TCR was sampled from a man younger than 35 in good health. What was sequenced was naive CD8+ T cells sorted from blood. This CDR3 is CASSLGTGATEAFF. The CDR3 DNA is TGTGCCAGCAGCTTAGGGACAGGGGCCACTGAAGCTTTCTTT.